The 23 T cell receptor beta chains presented below share a single source sample, sequenced in a study of tissue T cells after allogeneic stem cell transplantation. Time point reported: mouse harvest day 7 after allogeneic transplant. Mouse grafts combined 10^7 T-cell-depleted bone marrow cells with 10^6 splenic CD5+ T cells. Profiled with immunoSEQ multiplex PCR; TCRdb holds only in-frame clones, not every one. The sample lists roughly 8,100 clones, around half occurring once. Sequencing was carried out using lymph node tissue. The receptors here all came from a female BALB/c mouse given C57BL/6 T cells with graft-versus-host disease after an allogeneic hematopoietic cell transplant.

A note on this clone: Mouse germline and gene names are used. Coverage ceases 1 residue before the CDR3 finishes, and the germline J gene fills in the end. The V and J genes are TRBV12-1 and TRBJ2-2; TRBD2 agrees at 10 bases. CDR3 length equals 15 residues. Germline CDR1 reads SGHSN; CDR2 reads HYEKVE. Trimming cost V 1 base and J 2 bases; bases outside gene matches: 0. The chain's CDR3 is CASSLLGGNTGQLYF. CDR3 DNA (partial): TGTGCCAGCTCTCTACTGGGGGGGAACACCGGGCAGCTCTAC.

Worth noting for this clone: Gene names are the mouse ones. The read stops 1 residue short of the end of the CDR3; the missing end is completed from the germline J gene. The rearrangement joins TRBV26 to TRBJ2-1; D ambiguous. V dropped 3 bases and J dropped 3 bases, with 3 bases sitting between them. Germline CDR1 and CDR2: KGHPV and FQNQEV (reference sequence). This CDR3 is built from 12 residues. The CDR3 bases that were read are TGTGCCAGCAGTCTCCCCTATGCTGAGCAGTTC. Protein: CASSLPYAEQF. The whole CDR3 reads CASSLPYAEQFF. Full variable domain (missing parts from reference TRBV26 and TRBJ2-1): NSKVIQTPRYLVKGQGQKAKMRCIPEKGHPVVFWYQQNKNNEFKFLINFQNQEVLQQIDMTEKRFSAECPSNSPCSLEIQSSEAGDSALYLCASSLPYAEQFFGPGTRLTVL.

Comment on this clone: The listed genes are named as in mouse. Coverage ceases 1 residue before the CDR3 finishes, and the germline J gene fills in the end. The rearrangement uses TRBV3 and TRBJ2-1, with 8 bases matching TRBD1. Germline V gives CDR1 SNHLY, CDR2 FYNGKV (reference sequence). The CDR3 length is 14 residues. Losses at the gene ends were 5 bases for V and 7 bases for J; bases not matched to a gene: 7. CDR3 loop: CASSPRTGQAEQFF. Partial CDR3 DNA: TGTGCCAGCAGCCCTCGGACAGGGCAAGCTGAGCAGTTC.

By share, this clone ranks as medium-sized. Mouse gene names and germline throughout. The sequenced fragment ends 1 residue before the CDR3 boundary, so the rest is inferred from the germline J gene. The chain links TRBV2 to TRBJ1-3, with TRBD1 identical over 7 bases. The germline CDR1 and CDR2 sequences are LGHNA and YSYQKL. V shed 4 bases, J shed 2 bases, and the junction held 2 bases outside the gene matches. The CDR3 is 14 residues long. This CDR3 reads CASSPQGAGNTLYF. The sequenced CDR3 bases are TGTGCCAGCAGCCCTCAGGGGGCTGGAAATACGCTCTAT.

As concerns this clone: Any gene name here is a mouse gene name. The read ends 1 residue before the CDR3 terminus; that terminus is restored from the germline J gene. The V gene is TRBV13-3, the J gene TRBJ2-7, with 9 bases matching TRBD2. There are 14 residues in the CDR3. The ends lost 2 bases at V and 2 bases at J; junction bases unmatched: 2. Germline CDR1 reads NNHDY; CDR2 reads SYVADS. CDR3: CASSERTGAYEQYF. CDR3 bases read: TGTGCCAGCAGTGAAAGGACTGGGGCCTATGAACAGTAC.

Details on this clone: Gene names are the mouse ones. The CDR3 region is CASSLLGGRAEQFF. The part of the CDR3 DNA that was read is TGTGCCAGCAGTCTGTTGGGGGGGCGTGCTGAGCAGTTC. The chain combines TRBV26 with TRBJ2-1; 9 bases agree with TRBD2. The missing CDR3 end, 1 residue past where the read stops, is filled in from the germline J gene. CDR1 and CDR2 (germline): KGHPV, FQNQEV (reference sequence). The CDR3 runs 14 residues. The junction had 1 base not matched to a gene; V was cut back by 1 base and J by 6 bases.

This clone was detected only a few times. The gene symbols are mouse symbols. The sequence runs out 1 residue before the end of the CDR3; the remainder is reconstructed from the germline J gene. This chain joins TRBV3 and TRBJ2-7, with TRBD1 matching 9 bases. The CDR3 is 13 amino acids. Germline V gene data show CDR1 as SNHLY and CDR2 as FYNGKV (reference sequence). V was clipped by 5 bases and J by 4 bases; unmatched bases: 3. The CDR3 bases that were read are TGTGCCAGCAGCCAGGGGACAGGGTATGAACAGTAC. Its protein is CASSQGTGYEQY. The entire CDR3 reads CASSQGTGYEQYF.

In regard to this clone: Each gene name is a mouse one. The read is 1 residue too short to cover the CDR3 end, so that end is filled in from the germline J gene. The chain links TRBV3 to TRBJ2-7; 11 bases map to TRBD1. Per germline, CDR1 SNHLY and CDR2 FYNGKV (reference sequence). Trimming took 4 bases from V and 4 from J; bases not matched to a gene: 3. This CDR3 has 14 amino acids. This CDR3 is CASSSGQGGYEQYF. The sequenced CDR3 bases are TGTGCCAGCAGCTCGGGACAGGGGGGATATGAACAGTAC. Full variable domain (missing parts from reference TRBV3 and TRBJ2-7): GPKVLQIPSHQIIDMGQMVTLNCDPVSNHLYFYWYKQILGQQMEFLVNFYNGKVMEKSKLFKDQFSVERPDGSYFTLKIQPTALEDSAVYFCASSSGQGGYEQYFGPGTRLTVL.

To note about this clone: Gene names and germline refer to mouse. The missing CDR3 end, 1 residue past where the read stops, is filled in from the germline J gene. The sample has other DNA sequences that encode this CDR3 too. This rearrangement joins TRBV5 to TRBJ2-1, with 10 bases that match TRBD2. The V segment lost 1 base and the J segment 0 bases; nucleotides outside the gene matches: 0. Germline CDR1 reads LGHNA; CDR2 reads YNLKQL (reference sequence). The CDR3 length is 16 residues. The CDR3: CASSQGLGGNYAEQFF. The covered CDR3 bases are TGTGCCAGCAGCCAAGGACTGGGGGGTAACTATGCTGAGCAGTTC.

As concerns this clone: Here the gene names and germline are mouse. The read ends 1 residue before the CDR3 terminus; that terminus is restored from the germline J gene. The rearrangement uses TRBV13-3 and TRBJ2-4; 7 bases line up with TRBD1. The CDR3 is 14 residues long. From germline, CDR1 is NNHDY and CDR2 SYVADS. Losses at the gene ends were 2 bases for V and 5 bases for J; bases not matched to a gene: 5. CDR3 DNA (partial): TGTGCCAGCAGTGACAGGGGGAAAGGAAACACCTTGTAC. Translation gives CASSDRGKGNTLY. The CDR3, in full, reads CASSDRGKGNTLYF.

Remarks on this clone: Each gene name is a mouse one. Coverage ceases 1 residue before the CDR3 finishes, and the germline J gene fills in the end. The J gene is TRBJ1-5, the V gene TRBV26, with unresolved D. This CDR3 has 13 residues. Germline assignment: CDR1 KGHPV and CDR2 FQNQEV (reference sequence). Trimming removed 4 bases at V and 3 bases at J, with 7 bases between. The covered CDR3 bases are TGTGCCAGCAGTCCAGACATCAACCAGGCTCCGCTT. It specifies CASSPDINQAPL. The full CDR3 protein reads CASSPDINQAPLF. The whole variable domain, remainder taken from reference TRBV26 and TRBJ1-5, is NSKVIQTPRYLVKGQGQKAKMRCIPEKGHPVVFWYQQNKNNEFKFLINFQNQEVLQQIDMTEKRFSAECPSNSPCSLEIQSSEAGDSALYLCASSPDINQAPLFGEGTRLSVL.

This clone was seen a few times. Germline and genes: mouse. The CDR3 end lies 1 residue beyond the end of the read and is filled in from the germline J gene. V is TRBV19 and J is TRBJ1-6; 7 nucleotides align to TRBD1. TRBJ1-6 is an ORF; its function is uncertain. Germline V lookup: CDR1 FNHDT, CDR2 SITEND (reference sequence). There are 14 residues in the CDR3. V shed 4 bases, J shed 5 bases, and the junction held 3 bases outside the gene matches. CDR3 region: CASSRQGDNSPLYF. The CDR3 DNA, read in part, is TGTGCCAGCAGTCGACAGGGAGATAATTCGCCCCTCTAC.

In regard to this clone: Gene names denote mouse genes. Coverage ceases 1 residue before the CDR3 finishes, and the germline J gene fills in the end. V gene TRBV26 combines with J gene TRBJ2-2; unclear D gene. V was trimmed by 0 bases and J by 8 bases, leaving 10 bases between them. Germline V lookup: CDR1 KGHPV, CDR2 FQNQEV (reference sequence). The CDR3 has 14 amino acids. The part of the CDR3 DNA that was read is TGTGCCAGCAGTCTGTCGACGGCAGGTGGGCAGCTCTAC. As protein: CASSLSTAGGQLY. The whole CDR3 sequence reads CASSLSTAGGQLYF. The full variable domain, with the rest looked up from reference TRBV26 and TRBJ2-2, is NSKVIQTPRYLVKGQGQKAKMRCIPEKGHPVVFWYQQNKNNEFKFLINFQNQEVLQQIDMTEKRFSAECPSNSPCSLEIQSSEAGDSALYLCASSLSTAGGQLYFGEGSKLTVL.

Notes on this clone: Genes here carry mouse names. The observed sequence ends 1 residue before the CDR3 terminus, with the missing tail filled in from the germline J gene. The genes are TRBV23 and TRBJ2-5; the table's D call TRBD2 went unverified against the DNA. Germline CDR1 reads KGHTA; CDR2 reads FQNQQP. The CDR3 contains 15 residues. CDR3 sequence reads: CSSSQSWGGADTQYF. The part of the CDR3 DNA that was read is TGCTCCAGCAGTCAATCTTGGGGGGGCGCGGACACCCAGTAC.

In the case of this clone: The gene symbols are mouse symbols. The read terminates 1 residue ahead of where the CDR3 ends, so the germline J gene completes it. The V call is TRBV26, the J call TRBJ2-7; 7 bases are shared with TRBD1. V shed 1 base and J 7 bases; nucleotides not matched to a gene: 4. CDR1 is KGHPV and CDR2 is FQNQEV in the germline V gene (reference sequence). The CDR3 covers 13 residues. CDR3 sequence reads: CASSLYRGGEQYF. CDR3 bases read: TGTGCCAGCAGTCTGTACAGGGGTGGGGAACAGTAC.

This clone has a handful of counts. Gene names follow the mouse nomenclature. The sequence runs out 1 residue before the end of the CDR3; the remainder is reconstructed from the germline J gene. The rearrangement links TRBV23 to TRBJ2-7; the table assigns TRBD2, which was not confirmed against the DNA. The CDR3 totals 13 residues. In germline, CDR1 is KGHTA, CDR2 FQNQQP. Incomplete CDR3 DNA: TGCTCCAGCAGTCGGGCTGGGGGGCTTGAACAGTAC. Encoded protein: CSSSRAGGLEQY. The full CDR3 sequence reads CSSSRAGGLEQYF.

This clone was observed a few times. The listed genes are named as in mouse. The read stops 1 residue short of the end of the CDR3; the missing end is completed from the germline J gene. V is TRBV19 and J is TRBJ2-5, with D perhaps assigned TRBD1 or TRBD2 (6 bases each). There are 14 residues in the CDR3. With 1 base removed from V and 2 bases from J, the gap between germline ends came to 8 bases. Germline V gives CDR1 FNHDT, CDR2 SITEND (reference sequence). CDR3 amino acids: CASSIWGRQDTQYF. The CDR3 DNA, read in part, is TGTGCCAGCAGTATATGGGGGCGCCAAGACACCCAGTAC. Full variable domain (missing parts from reference TRBV19 and TRBJ2-5): GGIITQTPKFLIGQEGQKLTLKCQQNFNHDTMYWYRQDSGKGLRLIYYSITENDLQKGDLSEGYDASREKKSSFSLTVTSAQKNEMAVFLCASSIWGRQDTQYFGPGTRLLVL.

Regarding this clone: Germline and genes here are mouse. The read ends 1 residue early relative to the CDR3; the germline J gene fills the gap. The rearrangement joins TRBV26 to TRBJ1-4; D gene uncertain. The CDR3 is 14 residues long. Trimming took off 6 bases at V and 0 bases at J, with 8 bases between the two ends. Germline CDR1 is KGHPV and CDR2 is FQNQEV (reference sequence). The CDR3 DNA, read in part, is TGTGCCAGCAGCTCGGGAGTTTCCAACGAAAGATTATTT. Translating it yields CASSSGVSNERLF. Given in full, the CDR3 is CASSSGVSNERLFF.

A word on this clone: Germline and genes: mouse. The DNA ends 1 residue before the CDR3 does, and the rest of the CDR3 is filled in from the germline J gene. V usage is TRBV24 and J usage is TRBJ2-7, with 10 bases identical to TRBD2. Germline V gives CDR1 KGHTA, CDR2 FRNEEI. The CDR3 runs 14 residues. The ends lost 4 bases at V and 4 bases at J; junction bases unmatched: 4. Here the CDR3 reads CASSPGLGLYEQYF. The DNA read from the CDR3 is TGTGCCAGCAGTCCGGGACTGGGGTTGTATGAACAGTAC.

Concerning this clone: Any gene name here is a mouse gene name. The CDR3 DNA, read in part, is TGTGCCAGCAGCCCAAATCAAAACACCTTGTAC. As protein: CASSPNQNTLY. The entire CDR3 is CASSPNQNTLYF. The rearrangement uses TRBV15 and TRBJ2-4, with D unclear. The CDR3 goes on 1 residue after the read ends, and that part is filled in from the germline J gene. This CDR3 is built from 12 residues. From germline, CDR1 is SGHND and CDR2 FRSKSL. V was clipped by 6 bases and J by 2 bases, with 6 bases between them. Using reference TRBV15 and TRBJ2-4 for the parts outside the CDR3, the full variable domain is DAGVTQTPRHEVAEKGQTIILKCEPVSGHNDLFWYRQTKIQGLELLSYFRSKSLMEDGGAFKDRFKAEMLNSSFSTLKIQPTEPKDSAVYLCASSPNQNTLYFGAGTRLSVL.

As to this clone: The listed genes are named as in mouse. The CDR3 sequence: CASSHRDTLYF. CDR3 DNA, as far as it was read: TGTGCAAGCAGCCACAGGGACACGCTGTAT. The V call is TRBV16, the J call TRBJ2-3; D possibly corresponds to TRBD1 (6 bases). The DNA ends 1 residue before the CDR3 does, and the rest of the CDR3 is filled in from the germline J gene. Germline V gene data show CDR1 as SGHSA and CDR2 as FRNQAP. Trimming removed 5 bases at V and 9 bases at J, with 9 bases between. CDR3 size: 11 residues.

By proportion, this clone is medium-sized (0.01 to 0.1%). The genes are named according to mouse. The sequenced fragment ends 1 residue before the CDR3 boundary, so the rest is inferred from the germline J gene. The J gene is TRBJ1-3, the V gene TRBV13-1; perhaps TRBD1 as D (6 bases). The ends were cut back, 1 base at V and 0 bases at J, with 11 bases in the middle. Germline CDR1 is NSHNY and CDR2 is SYGAGN. CDR3 size: 16 residues. Partial CDR3 DNA: TGTGCCAGCAGTGATCCCGGGACATATTCTGGAAATACGCTCTAT. Translated, it gives CASSDPGTYSGNTLY. In full, the CDR3 is CASSDPGTYSGNTLYF.

The table lists this clone with a few counts. Each gene name is a mouse one. The read terminates 1 residue before the CDR3 end, so the remaining end is supplied by the germline J gene. This chain joins TRBV16 and TRBJ2-7; D is perhaps TRBD2 (6 bases). With 2 bases removed from V and 4 bases from J, the gap between germline ends came to 6 bases. Germline loops: CDR1 SGHSA, CDR2 FRNQAP. The CDR3 is made up of 12 amino acids. CDR3 amino acids: CASSLLGYEQYF. CDR3 DNA (partial): TGTGCAAGCAGCTTACTGGGGTATGAACAGTAC.